This entry is about one TCR beta chain. The sample belongs to a study of cytomegalovirus exposure and HLA in healthy donors. Looked up from germline, CDR1 is SGHRS and CDR2 is YFSETQ. Trimming pared 4 bases from V and 5 bases from J, leaving 10 bases between. CDR3 length: 13 amino acids. The PCR used 60 Vbeta and 13 Jbeta primers. Measured with immunoSEQ multiplex PCR; TCRdb has only the in-frame clones, and not every one. Here the sample spans some 150,000 clones, around 81% being singletons. The sequence derives from a middle-aged woman in good health and CMV-seropositive. The V call is TRBV5-1, the J call TRBJ1-5; maybe TRBD1 (6 bases). What was sequenced was PBMCs. For the CDR3, the DNA is TGCGCCAGCAGCAGGGGGGGAGATCAGCCCCAGCATTTT. Translating gives CASSRGGDQPQHF. The entire variable domain, with the rest obtained from reference TRBV5-1 and TRBJ1-5, is as follows: KAGVTQTPRYLIKTRGQQVTLSCSPISGHRSVSWYQQTPGQGLQFLFEYFSETQRNKGNFPGRFSGRQFSNSRSEMNVSTLELGDSALYLCASSRGGDQPQHFGDGTRLSIL.